These T cell receptor beta chains were read from a single sample in a study of T-cell reconstitution after alpha-beta-depleted transplantation in children. MiXCR was run by TCRdb on the PCR reads, yielding one entry per CDR3 protein. This sample yields 180,000 or so distinct CDR3 sequences, of which about 6% are seen a single time; roughly 4.5% belongs to the top ten. Material: PBMCs, obtained before TCRalphabeta/CD19-depleted stem cell transplant. These receptors were taken from a girl less than two years old with combined immunodeficiency, due to receive a stem cell transplant. Each CDR3 is given with its conserved first and last residue.

TRBV28	TRBJ2-1	CASSQRGLNEQFF
TRBV6-1	TRBJ2-3	CASEAGDTDTQYF
TRBV20-1	TRBJ2-2	CSATRTSENTGELFF
TRBV5-1	TRBJ1-2	CASSLGPSADNYGYTF
TRBV10-3	TRBJ2-3	CAISELRTSGVTDTQYF
TRBV6-1	TRBJ1-1	CASSGQGPKRRYTEAFF
TRBV20-1	TRBJ2-3	CSARDRLAGWGTQYF
TRBV27	TRBJ1-4	CASGFLPVDEKLFF
TRBV12-3/TRBV12-4	TRBJ1-2	CASSSGVRASYGYTF
TRBV2	TRBJ2-1	CETSRDNEQFF
TRBV29-1	TRBJ2-7	CSVFAGGNEQYF
TRBV15	TRBJ2-3	CATSRDRRAPDTQYF
TRBV27	TRBJ1-2	CASSFLGGSGYTF
TRBV6-5	TRBJ1-3	CASSYSGGPSSGNTIYF
TRBV29-1	TRBJ2-7	CSAINLPLGGQIPYEQYF
TRBV20-1	TRBJ1-6	CSAREGRPYNSPLHF
TRBV21-1	TRBJ2-2	CASSTRQGGNTGELFF
TRBV20-1	TRBJ2-5	CSAEFGERVGETQYF
TRBV12-3/TRBV12-4	TRBJ1-5	CASSSSPEPQHF
TRBV21-1	TRBJ2-2	CASTRGDSYTGELFF
TRBV4-3	TRBJ2-2	CASSQDFSGGELFF
TRBV24-1	TRBJ1-2	CATRAGGRGGYTF
TRBV9	TRBJ2-2	CASSRDGHTGELFF
TRBV28	TRBJ2-1	CASTPRGPGTANEQFF
TRBV5-1	TRBJ2-1	CASSWPGASAINNEQFF
TRBV20-1	TRBJ2-1	CCARDFRSKLPYNEQFF
TRBV29-1	TRBJ2-7	CSVEEQGTYEQYF
TRBV29-1	TRBJ1-2	CSVGGLHGYTF
TRBV5-1	TRBJ1-1	CASSLDAGIHTEAFF
TRBV7-3	TRBJ2-1	CASSLGLPSYNEQFF
TRBV12-3/TRBV12-4	TRBJ2-2	CASSLRVRVSGELFF
TRBV20-1	TRBJ2-1	CSARDGLALNEQFF
TRBV7-2	TRBJ1-2	CASSQGTGPYGYTF
TRBV29-1	TRBJ1-2	CSVDLVRAEYGYTF
TRBV7-2	TRBJ2-7	CASGASGFSYEQYF
TRBV10-3	TRBJ2-7	CAISVGSSYEQYF
TRBV5-1	TRBJ1-1	CASSLWSNTEAFF
TRBV6-2/TRBV6-3	TRBJ2-1	CASSYSWDGYNEQFF
TRBV7-9	TRBJ2-1	CASSLGHGGSYNEQFF
TRBV6-2/TRBV6-3	TRBJ1-6	CASSYGASNSPLHF
TRBV7-3	TRBJ1-1	CASSRTAMNTEAFF
TRBV6-2/TRBV6-3	TRBJ1-5	CASSFPGNQPQHF
TRBV7-2	TRBJ2-5	CASSFAGGTQYF
TRBV11-1	TRBJ1-1	CASSSTQGSRRSGTEAFF
TRBV29-1	TRBJ1-4	CSAGVGTNEKLFF
TRBV20-1	TRBJ1-5	CSAMMPSGTGIKQPQHF
TRBV28	TRBJ2-2	CASSQFRPFNTGELFF
TRBV20-1	TRBJ2-1	CSATGVGTSGSTEQFF
TRBV7-9	TRBJ1-1	CASSFNRGPGTEAFF
TRBV27	TRBJ2-5	CASSRDWGETQYF
TRBV7-2	TRBJ2-5	CASSEQGPLRGTQYF
TRBV14	TRBJ1-3	CASSQVGPRNTIYF
TRBV29-1	TRBJ2-5	CSVEELWETQYF
TRBV25-1	TRBJ1-2	CASRETGEKYGYTF
TRBV20-1	TRBJ2-5	CSAPRLAGGMGETQYF
TRBV12-5	TRBJ1-1	CASGFRPNTEAFF
TRBV29-1	TRBJ2-7	CSVGAGGYEQYF
TRBV14	TRBJ2-7	CASSQERQSYEQYF
TRBV6-2/TRBV6-3	TRBJ2-7	CASSPGTDYEQYF
TRBV12-5	TRBJ2-1	CASGLGLISGQNYNEQFF